This TCR beta chain came from a study of blood T cells in healthy people across ages. This CDR3 spans 11 amino acids. Trimming removed 4 bases from V and 12 bases from J, with 11 bases in between. CDR1 and CDR2 (germline): SGDLS, YYNGEE. A J-beta primer mix and a sample-barcoded 5' primer were used in a second PCR of about 7 to 11 cycles. TCRdb passed the 5' RACE reads through MiXCR, listing each CDR3 protein once. The table includes about 730,000 distinct CDR3 sequences, roughly 44% detected once. The source is a woman between 55 and 75 years old in good health. This sequence joins TRBV9 and TRBJ2-1; D remains unclear. The material sequenced was blood. Written as DNA, the CDR3 is TGTGCCAGCAGCTCAACCGGTGGGCAGTTCTTC. It specifies CASSSTGGQFF.